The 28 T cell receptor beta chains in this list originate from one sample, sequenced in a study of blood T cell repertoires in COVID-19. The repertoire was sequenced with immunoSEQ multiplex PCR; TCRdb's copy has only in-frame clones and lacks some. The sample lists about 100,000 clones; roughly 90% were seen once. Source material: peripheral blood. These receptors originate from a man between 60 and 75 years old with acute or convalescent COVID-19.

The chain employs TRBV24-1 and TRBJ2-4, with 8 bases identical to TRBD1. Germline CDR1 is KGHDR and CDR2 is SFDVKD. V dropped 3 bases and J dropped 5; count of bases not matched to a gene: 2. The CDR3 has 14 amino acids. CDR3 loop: CATSDGTGENIQYF. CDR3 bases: TGTGCCACCAGTGATGGGACAGGAGAAAACATTCAGTACTTC.

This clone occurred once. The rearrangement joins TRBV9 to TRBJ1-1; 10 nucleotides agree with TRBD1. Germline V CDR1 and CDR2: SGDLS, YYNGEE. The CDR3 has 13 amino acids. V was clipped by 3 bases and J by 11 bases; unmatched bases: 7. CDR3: CASSAGTGELAFF. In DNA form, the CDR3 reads TGTGCCAGCAGCGCAGGGACAGGGGAATTGGCTTTCTTT.

The CDR3: CASSPEGGRGDTQYF. The CDR3 DNA reads TGTGCCAGCAGCCCCGAAGGCGGGAGAGGAGATACGCAGTATTTT. The chain is built from TRBV9 and TRBJ2-3; 7 positions match TRBD2. Germline CDR1 reads SGDLS; CDR2 reads YYNGEE. Trimming cost V 4 bases and J 5 bases; bases outside gene matches: 10. The CDR3 loop spans 15 amino acids.

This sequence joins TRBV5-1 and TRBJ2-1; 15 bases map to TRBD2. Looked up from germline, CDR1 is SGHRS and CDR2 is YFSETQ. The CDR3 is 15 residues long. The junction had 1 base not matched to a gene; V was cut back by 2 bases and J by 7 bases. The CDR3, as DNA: TGCGCCAGCAGCTTCGGGACTAGCGGGAGGAATGAGCAGTTCTTC. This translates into CASSFGTSGRNEQFF.

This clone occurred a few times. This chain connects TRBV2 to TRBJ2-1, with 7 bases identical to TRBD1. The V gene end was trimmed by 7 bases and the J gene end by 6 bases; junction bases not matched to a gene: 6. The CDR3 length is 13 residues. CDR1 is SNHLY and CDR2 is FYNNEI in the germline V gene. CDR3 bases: TGTGCCAGCAACGGTGACAGGGTCAATGAGCAGTTCTTC. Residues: CASNGDRVNEQFF.

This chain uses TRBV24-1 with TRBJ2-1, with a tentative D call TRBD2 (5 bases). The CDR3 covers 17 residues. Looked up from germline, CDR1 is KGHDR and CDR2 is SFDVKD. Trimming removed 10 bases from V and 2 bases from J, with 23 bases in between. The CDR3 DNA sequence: TGTGCCACAAACGAAGCGCCAAAGCGGACTCCCTACAATGAGCAGTTCTTC. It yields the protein CATNEAPKRTPYNEQFF.

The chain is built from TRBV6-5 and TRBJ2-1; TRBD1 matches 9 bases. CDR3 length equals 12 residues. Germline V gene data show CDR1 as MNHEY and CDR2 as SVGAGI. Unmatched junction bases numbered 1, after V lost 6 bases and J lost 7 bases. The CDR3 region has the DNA TGTGCCAGCAGGACAGGGGGGAATGAGCAGTTCTTC. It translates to CASRTGGNEQFF.

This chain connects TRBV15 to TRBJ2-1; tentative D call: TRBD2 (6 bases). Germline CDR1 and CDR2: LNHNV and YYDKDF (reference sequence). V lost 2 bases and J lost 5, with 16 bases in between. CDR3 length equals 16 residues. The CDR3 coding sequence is TGTGCCACCAGCAGACAGCTTGTCGGGAGCAACAATGAGCAGTTCTTC. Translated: CATSRQLVGSNNEQFF.

Here the CDR3 DNA reads TGCGCCAGCAGCTTGGCGGAGGGATCGCATGGCTACACCTTC. Translation gives CASSLAEGSHGYTF. V usage is TRBV5-1 and J usage is TRBJ1-2; D unresolved. CDR3 size: 14 residues. Per the germline V gene, CDR1 is SGHRS and CDR2 is YFSETQ. Trimming left V 0 bases short and J 6 bases short, with 12 bases between.

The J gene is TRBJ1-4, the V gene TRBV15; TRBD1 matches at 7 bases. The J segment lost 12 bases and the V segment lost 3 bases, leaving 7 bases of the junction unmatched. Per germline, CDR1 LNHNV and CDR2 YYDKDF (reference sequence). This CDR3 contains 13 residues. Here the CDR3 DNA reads TGTGCCACCAGCAGCCGTTCAGGGACAGAACTGTTTTTT. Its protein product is CATSSRSGTELFF.

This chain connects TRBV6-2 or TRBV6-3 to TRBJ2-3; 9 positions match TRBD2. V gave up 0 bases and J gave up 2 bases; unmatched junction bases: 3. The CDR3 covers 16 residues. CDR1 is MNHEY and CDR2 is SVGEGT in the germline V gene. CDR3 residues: CASSYSTSGDTDTQYF. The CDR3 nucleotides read TGTGCCAGCAGTTACTCGACTAGCGGAGACACAGATACGCAGTATTTT.

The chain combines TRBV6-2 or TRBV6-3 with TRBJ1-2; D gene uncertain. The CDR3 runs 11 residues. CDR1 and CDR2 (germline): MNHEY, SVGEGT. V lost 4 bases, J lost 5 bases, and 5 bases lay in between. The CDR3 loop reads CASSSSYGYTF. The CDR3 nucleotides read TGTGCCAGCAGTTCTTCTTATGGCTACACCTTC.

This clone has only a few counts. CDR3 in DNA: TGTGCCAGCAGTTCCGCGACCTACGAGCAGTACTTC. It encodes CASSSATYEQYF. This chain links TRBV28 with TRBJ2-7; no reliable D call. CDR1 and CDR2 from the germline V gene are MDHEN and SYDVKM. The germline V and J ends were trimmed by 4 bases and 2 bases, with 6 bases remaining between them. CDR3 size: 12 residues.

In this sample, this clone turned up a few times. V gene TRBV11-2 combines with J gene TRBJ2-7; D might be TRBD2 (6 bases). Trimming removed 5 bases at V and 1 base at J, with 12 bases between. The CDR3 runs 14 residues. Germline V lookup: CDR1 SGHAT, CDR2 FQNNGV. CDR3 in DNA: TGTGCCAGCAGCCCCCGGGACTTTTCCTACGAGCAGTACTTC. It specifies CASSPRDFSYEQYF.

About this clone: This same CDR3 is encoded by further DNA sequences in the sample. The CDR3 sequence: CASSLGDRGTEAFF. CDR3 in DNA: TGCGCCAGCAGCTTGGGGGACAGGGGCACTGAAGCTTTCTTT. V gene TRBV5-1 combines with J gene TRBJ1-1, with 10 nucleotides matching TRBD1. Germline CDR1 is SGHRS and CDR2 is YFSETQ. The ends lost 0 bases at V and 4 bases at J; junction bases unmatched: 0. The length of the CDR3 is 14 residues. Combining the CDR3 with reference TRBV5-1 and TRBJ1-1 gives the whole variable domain KAGVTQTPRYLIKTRGQQVTLSCSPISGHRSVSWYQQTPGQGLQFLFEYFSETQRNKGNFPGRFSGRQFSNSRSEMNVSTLELGDSALYLCASSLGDRGTEAFFGQGTRLTVV.

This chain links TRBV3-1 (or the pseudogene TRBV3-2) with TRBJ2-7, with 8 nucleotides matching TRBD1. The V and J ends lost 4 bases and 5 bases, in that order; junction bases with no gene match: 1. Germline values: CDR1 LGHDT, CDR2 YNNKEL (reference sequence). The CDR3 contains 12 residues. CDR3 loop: CASSRQGNEQYF. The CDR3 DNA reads TGTGCCAGCAGCCGACAGGGGAACGAGCAGTACTTC.

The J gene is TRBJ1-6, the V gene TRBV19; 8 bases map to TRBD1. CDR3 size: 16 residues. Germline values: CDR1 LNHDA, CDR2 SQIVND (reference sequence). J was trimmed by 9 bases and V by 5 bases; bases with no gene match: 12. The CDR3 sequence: CASSLSPGGAGSPLHF. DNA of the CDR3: TGTGCCAGTAGTCTCTCCCCAGGGGGCGCGGGTTCACCCCTCCACTTT.

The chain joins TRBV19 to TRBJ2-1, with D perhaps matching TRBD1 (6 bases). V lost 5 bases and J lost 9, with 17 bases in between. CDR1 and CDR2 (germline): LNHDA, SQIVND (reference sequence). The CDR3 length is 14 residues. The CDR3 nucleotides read TGTGCCAGTAGTTCGCAGGGGCCCCTCGGTGAGCAGTTCTTC. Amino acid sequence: CASSSQGPLGEQFF.

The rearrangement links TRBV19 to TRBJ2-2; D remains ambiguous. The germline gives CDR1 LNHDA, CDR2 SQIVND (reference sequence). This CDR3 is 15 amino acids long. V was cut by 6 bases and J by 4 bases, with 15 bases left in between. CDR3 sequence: CASSNAPSSTGELFF. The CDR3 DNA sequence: TGTGCCAGTAGCAATGCCCCATCTAGCACCGGGGAGCTGTTTTTT.

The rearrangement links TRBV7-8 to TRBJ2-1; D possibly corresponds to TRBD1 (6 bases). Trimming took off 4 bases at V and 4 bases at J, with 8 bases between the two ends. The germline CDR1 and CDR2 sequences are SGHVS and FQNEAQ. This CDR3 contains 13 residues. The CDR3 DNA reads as TGTGCCAGCAGCTCTGACAGGTACAATGAGCAGTTCTTC. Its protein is CASSSDRYNEQFF.

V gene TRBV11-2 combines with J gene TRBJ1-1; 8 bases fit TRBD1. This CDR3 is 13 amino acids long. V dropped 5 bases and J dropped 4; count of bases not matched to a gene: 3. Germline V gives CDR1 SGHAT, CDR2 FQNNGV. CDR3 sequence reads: CASSLTGGTEAFF. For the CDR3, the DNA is TGTGCCAGCAGCCTTACAGGGGGCACTGAAGCTTTCTTT.

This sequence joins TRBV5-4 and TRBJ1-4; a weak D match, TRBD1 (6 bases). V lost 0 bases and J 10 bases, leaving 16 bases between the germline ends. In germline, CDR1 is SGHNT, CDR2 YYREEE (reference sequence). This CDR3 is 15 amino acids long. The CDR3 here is CASSLGGQGLGKLFF. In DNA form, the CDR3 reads TGTGCCAGCAGCTTGGGGGGGCAGGGCCTTGGAAAACTGTTTTTT. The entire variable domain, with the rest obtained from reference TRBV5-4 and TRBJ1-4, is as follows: ETGVTQSPTHLIKTRGQQVTLRCSSQSGHNTVSWYQQALGQGPQFIFQYYREEENGRGNFPPRFSGLQFPNYSSELNVNALELDDSALYLCASSLGGQGLGKLFFGSGTQLSVL.

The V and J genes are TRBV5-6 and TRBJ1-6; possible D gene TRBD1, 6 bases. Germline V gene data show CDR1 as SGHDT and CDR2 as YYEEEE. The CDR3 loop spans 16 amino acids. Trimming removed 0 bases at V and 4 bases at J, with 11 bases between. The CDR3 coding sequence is TGTGCCAGCAGCTTGGGCGGGGGCTATTATAATTCACCCCTCCACTTT. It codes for CASSLGGGYYNSPLHF.

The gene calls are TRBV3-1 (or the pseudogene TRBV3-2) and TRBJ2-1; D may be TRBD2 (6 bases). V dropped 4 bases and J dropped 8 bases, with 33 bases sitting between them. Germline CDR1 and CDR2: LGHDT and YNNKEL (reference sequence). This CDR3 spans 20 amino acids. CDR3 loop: CASSPSPALSGGGVWDEQFF. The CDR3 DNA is TGTGCCAGCAGCCCTTCCCCGGCTCTTAGCGGCGGAGGCGTATGGGATGAGCAGTTCTTC.

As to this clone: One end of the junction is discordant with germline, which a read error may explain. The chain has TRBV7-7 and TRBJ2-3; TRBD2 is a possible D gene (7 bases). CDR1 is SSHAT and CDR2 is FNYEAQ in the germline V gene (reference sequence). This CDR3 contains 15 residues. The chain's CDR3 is CASSFSGGPTDTQYF. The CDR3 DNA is TGTGCTAGCAGCTTCTCGGGGGGCCCCACAGATACGCAGTATTTT. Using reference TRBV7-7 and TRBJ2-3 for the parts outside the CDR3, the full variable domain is GAGVSQSPRYKVTKRGQDVTLRCDPISSHATLYWYQQALGQGPEFLTYFNYEAQPDKSGLPSDRFSAERPEGSISTLTIQRTEQRDSAMYRCASSFSGGPTDTQYFGPGTRLTVL.

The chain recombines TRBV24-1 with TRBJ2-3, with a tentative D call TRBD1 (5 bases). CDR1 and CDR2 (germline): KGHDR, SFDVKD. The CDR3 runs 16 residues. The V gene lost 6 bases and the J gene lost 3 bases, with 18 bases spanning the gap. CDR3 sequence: CATSNGARSLTDTQYF. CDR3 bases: TGTGCCACCAGTAATGGGGCTAGGAGTCTTACAGATACGCAGTATTTT.

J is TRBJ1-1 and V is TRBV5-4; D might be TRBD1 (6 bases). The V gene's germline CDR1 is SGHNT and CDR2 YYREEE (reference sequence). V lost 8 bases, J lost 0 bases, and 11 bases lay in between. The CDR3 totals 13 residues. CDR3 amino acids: CASSGAVNTEAFF. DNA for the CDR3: TGTGCCAGTTCAGGGGCGGTGAACACTGAAGCTTTCTTT.

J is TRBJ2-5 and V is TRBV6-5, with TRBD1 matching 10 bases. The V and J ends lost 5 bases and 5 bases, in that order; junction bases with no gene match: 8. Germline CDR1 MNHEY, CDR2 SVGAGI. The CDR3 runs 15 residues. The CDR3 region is CASSTDRGRGETQYF. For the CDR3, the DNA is TGTGCCAGCAGTACTGACAGGGGGCGGGGGGAGACCCAGTACTTC.